The 25 T cell receptor beta chains below were found in one sample sequenced in a study of T cell repertoires in cytomegalovirus infection. The antigens for these receptors are not known. MiXCR, applied by TCRdb to the reads, yields one record per CDR3 protein. The sample includes 90,000 to 120,000 distinct CDR3 sequences, roughly 41% seen only once; the top ten take around 74%. The specimen was CD8+ T cells from cultured PBMCs, collected from culture after CMV antigen stimulation. These receptors were obtained from a human donor in good health (CMV status not recorded). Some clones in this sample may be carry-over from other donors' samples.

This clonotype was counted a few times. The rearrangement links TRBV27 to TRBJ2-7; D tentatively reads TRBD1 or TRBD2 (5 bases each). Between the trimmed V and J ends, which lost 8 bases and 4 bases, there was a span of 12 bases. The CDR3 is 12 amino acids. Germline-derived CDR1 and CDR2 are MNHEY and SMNVEV (reference sequence). The CDR3 sequence is CASEGRGYEQYF. The CDR3 nucleotides read TGTGCCAGCGAGGGGCGCGGTTACGAGCAGTACTTC.

V and J are TRBV12-3 or TRBV12-4 and TRBJ2-5; D is uncertain. Trimming took off 3 bases at V and 5 bases at J, with 13 bases between the two ends. The CDR3 runs 14 residues. The CDR3 spells CASSFGIHVETQYF. CDR3 nucleotide sequence: TGTGCCAGCAGTTTTGGGATACATGTGGAGACCCAGTACTTC.

This clonotype was observed a few times. The V and J genes are TRBV7-2 and TRBJ2-1; D is unclear. Germline-derived CDR1 and CDR2 are SGHTA and FQGNSA. The CDR3 is made up of 12 amino acids. The ends were cut back, 5 bases at V and 8 bases at J, with 10 bases in the middle. The CDR3 region is CASSPVPDEQFF. The CDR3 DNA reads as TGTGCCAGCAGCCCCGTTCCAGATGAGCAGTTCTTC.

This clonotype was seen repeatedly, ten times or more. The V and J genes are TRBV7-8 and TRBJ1-1; 7 bases map to TRBD1. This CDR3 has 15 amino acids. V shed 5 bases, J shed 5 bases, and the junction held 11 bases outside the gene matches. Per germline, CDR1 SGHVS and CDR2 FQNEAQ. The CDR3: CASSPRGQRGTEAFF. The CDR3 bases are TGTGCCAGCAGCCCGAGGGGGCAGCGGGGGACTGAAGCTTTCTTT. The whole variable domain, filled in from reference TRBV7-8 and TRBJ1-1, reads GAGVSQSPRYKVAKRGQDVALRCDPISGHVSLFWYQQALGQGPEFLTYFQNEAQLDKSGLPSDRFFAERPEGSVSTLKIQRTQQEDSAVYLCASSPRGQRGTEAFFGQGTRLTVV.

This clonotype has at least ten counts. The rearrangement uses TRBV5-4 and TRBJ2-3, with 9 bases identical to TRBD2. The germline V gene encodes CDR1 SGHNT and CDR2 YYREEE (reference sequence). CDR3 length equals 15 residues. Trimming took 0 bases from V and 4 from J; bases not matched to a gene: 3. The CDR3: CASSLAAGGPDTQYF. As DNA, the CDR3 is TGTGCCAGCAGCTTGGCGGCGGGGGGGCCAGATACGCAGTATTTT.

This clonotype was seen more than once but under ten times. The chain links TRBV9 to TRBJ2-3; D gene unclear. The V end lost 0 bases, the J end lost 1 base, and 6 bases lay between the germline ends. Germline V gives CDR1 SGDLS, CDR2 YYNGEE. The CDR3 loop spans 14 amino acids. CDR3 sequence reads: CASSVGAGTDTQYF. The CDR3 nucleotides read TGTGCCAGCAGCGTAGGAGCAGGCACAGATACGCAGTATTTT. The whole variable domain, remainder taken from reference TRBV9 and TRBJ2-3, is DSGVTQTPKHLITATGQRVTLRCSPRSGDLSVYWYQQSLDQGLQFLIQYYNGEERAKGNILERFSAQQFPDLHSELNLSSLELGDSALYFCASSVGAGTDTQYFGPGTRLTVL.

This clonotype was picked up a small number of times. The chain combines TRBV11-2 with TRBJ2-1, with D maybe TRBD1 (6 bases). This CDR3 is 12 amino acids long. Germline lookup yields CDR1 SGHAT and CDR2 FQNNGV. With 3 bases removed from V and 10 bases from J, the gap between germline ends came to 10 bases. The CDR3 here is CASSFSGTEQFF. As DNA, the CDR3 is TGTGCCAGCAGCTTCTCCGGGACAGAGCAGTTCTTC.

Concerning this clonotype itself: Since no conserved phenylalanine or tryptophan closes the CDR3, a read error is the likely cause. The chain couples TRBV7-9 to TRBJ2-5; TRBD1 matches 12 bases. The CDR3 totals 16 residues. Germline V gene data show CDR1 as SEHNR and CDR2 as FQNEAQ (reference sequence). V shed 5 bases and J 5 bases; nucleotides not matched to a gene: 9. The CDR3 DNA reads TGTGCCAGCAGCACGGGACAGGGGGCGCTTGGGGAGACCCAGTACCTC. Its translation: CASSTGQGALGETQYL.

V and J are TRBV6-2 or TRBV6-3 and TRBJ1-5, with D maybe TRBD1 (6 bases). V lost 7 bases, J lost 6 bases, and 19 bases lay in between. The length of the CDR3 is 15 residues. The germline gives CDR1 MNHEY, CDR2 SVGEGT. This CDR3 is CASTKGAGDVQPQHF. The CDR3 DNA sequence: TGTGCCAGCACCAAAGGGGCAGGGGATGTTCAGCCCCAGCATTTT.

This clonotype was detected ten times or more. The chain has TRBV28 and TRBJ2-7; D may be TRBD1 (6 bases). Trimming pared 2 bases from V and 0 bases from J, leaving 8 bases between. The CDR3 spans 14 residues. Germline CDR1 is MDHEN and CDR2 is SYDVKM. The CDR3 protein is CASSLTGSSYEQYF. The CDR3 region has the DNA TGTGCCAGCAGTTTAACAGGGAGCTCCTACGAGCAGTACTTC.

This clonotype showed up just a few times. This chain links TRBV19 with TRBJ1-3; no clear D gene. CDR1 and CDR2 from the germline V gene are LNHDA and SQIVND (reference sequence). Trimming stripped 2 bases from V and 4 bases from J, with 15 bases between. The length of the CDR3 is 16 residues. The CDR3 coding sequence is TGTGCCAGTAGTATACCTGGGCTTTCAAGAGGAAACACCATATATTTT. Translation gives CASSIPGLSRGNTIYF.

This clonotype was seen just once. The chain is built from TRBV20-1 and TRBJ2-7; 12 bases fit TRBD2. CDR3 length equals 15 residues. J gave up 5 bases and V 3 bases, and 8 bases lay outside the gene matches. Germline-derived CDR1 and CDR2 are DFQATT and SNEGSKA (reference sequence). The CDR3 nucleotides read TGCAGTGCTAGGGCTAGCGGGGGGGCCTTTCACGAGCAGTACTTC. Translated, it gives CSARASGGAFHEQYF.

The chain is built from TRBV7-8 and TRBJ1-5; D unclear. The germline CDR1 and CDR2 sequences are SGHVS and FQNEAQ. The CDR3 runs 14 residues. V dropped 5 bases and J dropped 6 bases, with 14 bases sitting between them. The CDR3 loop is CASSRQRTPQPQHF. The CDR3 DNA is TGTGCCAGCAGCCGCCAACGGACCCCTCAGCCCCAGCATTTT.

This rearrangement joins TRBV2 to TRBJ2-4; 8 bases map to TRBD1. This CDR3 has 12 amino acids. Germline V gene lookup returns CDR1 SNHLY and CDR2 FYNNEI. Unmatched junction bases numbered 5, after V lost 10 bases and J lost 6 bases. CDR3 sequence: CATAGTGNIQYF. The CDR3 nucleotides are TGTGCCACCGCTGGGACAGGAAACATTCAGTACTTC.

V and J are TRBV15 and TRBJ1-1; 10 bases fit TRBD1. Trimming removed 4 bases from V and 6 bases from J; junction bases left unmatched: 8. CDR3 length: 15 amino acids. Germline V gives CDR1 LNHNV, CDR2 YYDKDF (reference sequence). CDR3 DNA: TGTGCCACCAGCACAGAGGGGACAGGGGCCTCTGAAGCTTTCTTT. Its translation is CATSTEGTGASEAFF.

This clonotype was observed at least ten times. V gene TRBV27 combines with J gene TRBJ2-3; 7 bases are shared with TRBD1. This CDR3 is built from 17 residues. CDR1 is MNHEY, CDR2 SMNVEV, per germline (reference sequence). Losses at the gene ends were 0 bases for V and 4 bases for J; bases not matched to a gene: 10. The CDR3 here is CASSLSLGRGISDTQYF. CDR3 bases: TGTGCCAGCAGTTTATCTTTGGGCAGGGGGATATCAGATACGCAGTATTTT.

This clonotype was seen more than once but under ten times. This sequence joins TRBV6-1 and TRBJ2-7, with no clear D. This CDR3 has 11 amino acids. Trimming pared 3 bases from V and 5 bases from J, leaving 5 bases between. Looked up from germline, CDR1 is MNHNS and CDR2 is SASEGT. CDR3 sequence (DNA): TGTGCCAGCAGTGATTTCAACGAGCAGTACTTC. Its protein product is CASSDFNEQYF.

The chain combines TRBV5-3 with TRBJ2-3; D may match TRBD1 or TRBD2 (5 bases each). TRBV5-3 is an ORF for which the function is uncertain. Trimming pared 8 bases from V and 2 bases from J, leaving 18 bases between. This CDR3 has 15 residues. CDR3 coding DNA: TGTGCCAGCAGCGGCGGGTGGGGGTCCACAGATACGCAGTATTTT. Translating gives CASSGGWGSTDTQYF.

The V call is TRBV7-8, the J call TRBJ1-4; 9 bases map to TRBD1. Trimming removed 5 bases from V and 0 bases from J; junction bases left unmatched: 13. The length of the CDR3 is 19 residues. Germline V lookup: CDR1 SGHVS, CDR2 FQNEAQ. The CDR3 sequence is CASSPWGTGTPATNEKLFF. CDR3 nucleotide sequence: TGTGCCAGCAGCCCATGGGGGACAGGGACCCCCGCAACTAATGAAAAACTGTTTTTT.

The V call is TRBV27, the J call TRBJ1-2; a possible D gene is TRBD1 (5 bases). Trimming left V 7 bases short and J 4 bases short, with 10 bases between. In germline, CDR1 is MNHEY, CDR2 SMNVEV (reference sequence). The CDR3 sequence is 12 residues long. The CDR3 DNA reads as TGTGCCAGCACACACGACAGCTATGGCTACACCTTC. It is translated as CASTHDSYGYTF.

The CDR3 region is CASSQPSSGGRNEQFF. The CDR3 nucleotides read TGTGCCAGCAGCCAACCCTCTAGCGGGGGGCGGAATGAGCAGTTCTTC. This chain connects TRBV7-9 to TRBJ2-1; 11 bases align to TRBD2. The ends lost 5 bases at V and 7 bases at J; junction bases unmatched: 10. The CDR3 contains 16 residues. CDR1 is SEHNR, CDR2 FQNEAQ, per germline (reference sequence).

The CDR3 spells CASSQEQGLYNSPLHF. In nucleotides, the CDR3 is TGTGCCAGCAGCCAGGAACAGGGACTTTATAATTCACCCCTCCACTTT. This chain joins TRBV4-2 and TRBJ1-6; a weak D match, TRBD1 (6 bases). This CDR3 is 16 amino acids long. Between the trimmed V and J ends, which lost 3 bases and 4 bases, there was a span of 13 bases. Germline-derived CDR1 and CDR2 are LGHNA and YNFKEQ.

The chain recombines TRBV27 with TRBJ2-7, with D possibly matching TRBD2 (6 bases). V shed 6 bases and J shed 5 bases, with 17 bases lying between them. The CDR3 contains 14 residues. Germline CDR1 reads MNHEY; CDR2 reads SMNVEV (reference sequence). Written as DNA, the CDR3 is TGTGCCAGCAGCTACTGGGACTCCCAAAACGAGCAGTACTTC. Residues: CASSYWDSQNEQYF.

The rearrangement joins TRBV27 to TRBJ1-6, with 7 nucleotides matching TRBD1. Germline assignment: CDR1 MNHEY and CDR2 SMNVEV (reference sequence). The V segment lost 4 bases and the J segment 8 bases; nucleotides outside the gene matches: 11. This CDR3 is 16 amino acids long. Here the CDR3 reads CASSSYGQVDDSPLHF. In nucleotides, the CDR3 is TGTGCCAGCAGTTCCTACGGACAGGTGGATGATTCACCCCTCCACTTT.

This sequence joins TRBV12-3 or TRBV12-4 and TRBJ2-1; D may correspond to TRBD1 or TRBD2 (6 bases each). The CDR3 covers 15 residues. Trimming took 3 bases from V and 6 from J, leaving 15 bases between them. The CDR3 here is CASSFVGGRVNEQFF. In DNA, the CDR3 is TGTGCCAGCAGTTTTGTGGGGGGCAGAGTCAATGAGCAGTTCTTC.